This record covers a single TCR beta chain. Its antigen is undetermined. Only in-frame clones appear in the TCRdb table, and some are missing; sequencing was by immunoSEQ multiplex PCR. The sample lists about 1.5 million clones, 95% to 99% seen once, with roughly 0.45% in the top ten. This entry is derived from a study of shared clonotypes between healthy human individuals. Study conclusions and caveats: Generally, naive subsets (rather than memory subsets) showed larger estimated richness.

The study separated CD4+ cells into CD45RA+ naive and CD45RA-negative memory subsets. The junction had 6 bases not matched to a gene; V was cut back by 2 bases and J by 9 bases. The CDR3 consists of 13 residues. From germline, CDR1 is MNHEY and CDR2 SVGAGI. Sequencing input: naive CD4+ T cells sorted from blood. Subset denoted: CD45RA+ positively selected. The chain links TRBV6-5 to TRBJ2-7; TRBD2 aligns across 8 bases. The receptor comes from a man between 25 and 39 years old in good health. This CDR3 is CASSYRTSGRQYF. CDR3 coding DNA: TGTGCCAGCAGTTACCGAACTAGCGGTCGGCAGTACTTC.